A single TCR beta chain is shown here with its context. The record originates from a study of blood T cell repertoires in COVID-19. TCRdb's table, derived via immunoSEQ multiplex PCR, lists solely in-frame clones and lacks some. The data contain about 320,000 clones, 88% of them singletons. The receptor comes from a woman in her twenties or thirties with COVID-19, enrolled during active disease. The sequenced material came from peripheral blood.

The chain's CDR3 is CASSTMAGSYEQYV. For the CDR3, the DNA is TGTGCCAGCAGTACTATGGCAGGGTCCTACGAGCAGTACGTC. The V gene is TRBV6-5, the J gene TRBJ2-7, with D maybe TRBD1 (5 bases). Trimming took off 5 bases at V and 1 base at J, with 12 bases between the two ends. Per the germline V gene, CDR1 is MNHEY and CDR2 is SVGAGI. The CDR3 covers 14 residues.